This T cell receptor beta chain came from a study of shared clonotypes between healthy human individuals. Comment on this clone: Its antigen is still unknown. Other DNA sequences in this sample translate to the same CDR3.

The input for sorted-subset replicate PCRs was 200 to 250 ng DNA, 25,000 to 35,000 T cell genomes. Profiled with immunoSEQ multiplex PCR; TCRdb holds only in-frame clones, not every one. The sample yields around 1.9 million clones, about 93% seen once. The CDR3 extends over 13 amino acids. Germline CDR1 is SGHTA and CDR2 is FQGTGA. Between the trimmed V and J ends, which lost 0 bases and 3 bases, there was a span of 5 bases. Study findings and constraints: Among donors, sharing of clonotypes was expected to be affected by sequencing depth. The study found about 5% of naive CD4 clonotypes shared across a few donors.

Terminally differentiated effector memory CD45RA+ cells were left out of the naive CD8 fraction, which was CD45RO-negative and positively selected for CCR7. The chain couples TRBV7-3 to TRBJ1-2; perhaps TRBD1 as D (5 bases). The source is a man between 18 and 29 years old in good health. Some clones in this sample may be carry-over from other donors' samples. The sequencing sample was made of naive CD8+ T cells from PBMCs. The CDR3 sequence: CASSLTGDYGYTF. The CDR3 DNA reads TGTGCCAGCAGCTTAACAGGGGACTATGGCTACACCTTC.